Below, one TCR beta chain is given with its context. The antigen is undetermined. CD45RO-negative CD8 cells positively selected for CCR7 made up the naive population, which excluded terminally differentiated effector memory CD45RA+ cells. Each subset's genomic DNA was shared equally among a number of immunoSEQ plates. Authors' processing steps: There were no quality scores in the junction-only immunoSEQ sequences, so filtering differed. The table came from immunoSEQ multiplex PCR; TCRdb's copy has only in-frame clones and leaves some out. V, J and clone size derive from that table, while D and trimming were established from the DNA sequence. This sample has approximately 740,000 clones, with 90% to 95% found just once. The ends were cut back, 3 bases at V and 5 bases at J, with 10 bases in the middle. Germline CDR1 and CDR2: SGHNT and YENEEA. The CDR3 is made up of 13 amino acids. This record comes from a study of shared clonotypes between healthy human individuals.

Study-level results: Some clonotypes were shared by all four sorted-subset donors, while others were not shared. The non-shared ones had lower generation probabilities than the shared ones. Enrolling few donors narrowed the genetic and exposure-history diversity that was represented.

What was sequenced was naive CD8+ T cells sorted from blood. The rearrangement joins TRBV11-3 to TRBJ1-2; tentatively, D is TRBD1 (6 bases). The receptor comes from a man aged 30-40 years in good health. In DNA form, the CDR3 reads TGTGCCAGCAGCTTTAACAGGGAGTATGGCTACACCTTC. This gives the protein CASSFNREYGYTF.